What follows is one T cell receptor beta chain and its context. The junction departs from germline at one end; a sequencing error may be responsible. Original analysis: Reference gene primer amplification gave estimated nucleated cell counts. Data came from immunoSEQ multiplex PCR; TCRdb stores just in-frame clones and leaves some out. V, J and clone size were drawn from that table, and D and trimming were deduced from the DNA. The data hold 100,000 to 120,000 clones, with about 85% observed a single time. These data belong to a study of blood T cell repertoires in COVID-19. Study at large: Both acute and convalescent COVID-19 samples were obtained from the United States, Italy and Spain. The cDNA or gDNA used as material had been derived from T cells, B-cell-depleted T cells, or PBMCs.

This CDR3 comprises 14 residues. The germline V gene encodes CDR1 SGHRS and CDR2 YFSETQ. J is TRBJ1-1 and V is TRBV5-1; a weak D match, TRBD1 (6 bases). This sequence originates from a human donor in a cohort sampled during active COVID-19. Input material: peripheral blood. The CDR3 sequence is CASSLVGTSTEAFF. The CDR3 DNA sequence: TGCGCCAGCAGCTTGGTTGGGACAAGTACTGAGGCTTTCTTT.